These 19 T cell receptor beta chains originate from one sample sequenced in a study of PD-1 blockade in mismatch repair-deficient tumors. Only in-frame clones appear in the TCRdb table, and some are missing; sequencing was by immunoSEQ multiplex PCR. The data contain about 100,000 clones, over 65% of them seen just once; the ten biggest clones take up 6.3%. The sequences come from peripheral blood, collected about eight months after starting pembrolizumab. The receptors were gathered from an adult with mismatch repair-deficient cancer.

This rearrangement joins TRBV6-6 to TRBJ2-1; TRBD1 agrees at 8 bases. The CDR3 runs to 15 residues. Germline V lookup: CDR1 MNHNY, CDR2 SVGAGI (reference sequence). The J segment lost 1 base and the V segment lost 8 bases, leaving 7 bases of the junction unmatched. CDR3 protein: CASGKGTGSYNEQFF. The DNA of the CDR3 is TGTGCCAGCGGCAAGGGGACAGGATCCTACAATGAGCAGTTCTTC.

In nucleotides, the CDR3 is TGTGCCAGCTCACCAAAGGCTCTGAGCACCGGGGAGCTGTTTTTT. Encoded protein: CASSPKALSTGELFF. The chain recombines TRBV18 with TRBJ2-2; D is uncertain. CDR3 length equals 15 residues. Trimming removed 2 bases from V and 4 bases from J, with 11 bases in between. Per germline, CDR1 KGHSH and CDR2 LQKENI. Based on the CDR3 plus reference TRBV18 and TRBJ2-2, the full variable domain is NAGVMQNPRHLVRRRGQEARLRCSPMKGHSHVYWYRQLPEEGLKFMVYLQKENIIDESGMPKERFSAEFPKEGPSILRIQQVVRGDSAAYFCASSPKALSTGELFFGEGSRLTVL.

V and J are TRBV25-1 and TRBJ1-2; D remains ambiguous. V was shortened by 0 bases and J by 4 bases, with 3 bases between the two germline ends. This CDR3 is 12 amino acids long. Per germline, CDR1 MGHDK and CDR2 SYGVNS. This chain's CDR3 is CASSEYGYGYTF. Here the CDR3 DNA reads TGTGCCAGCAGTGAATACGGCTATGGCTACACCTTC.

The J gene is TRBJ2-7, the V gene TRBV7-3; maybe TRBD1 (6 bases). Germline V gene data show CDR1 as SGHTA and CDR2 as FQGTGA. V was pared by 5 bases and J by 6 bases, with 20 bases between. The CDR3 consists of 15 residues. The CDR3 DNA follows: TGTGCCAGCAGCCCAGGACAGAAGGGCCCCGGCGAGCAGTACTTC. Protein sequence: CASSPGQKGPGEQYF.

V gene TRBV11-2 combines with J gene TRBJ2-3; D possibly matches TRBD1 or TRBD2 (5 bases each). The V gene's germline CDR1 is SGHAT and CDR2 FQNNGV. Trimming removed 2 bases at V and 3 bases at J, with 9 bases between. The CDR3 runs to 14 residues. In DNA form, the CDR3 reads TGTGCCAGCAGCTTACGGGGCGGAACAGATACGCAGTATTTT. It specifies CASSLRGGTDTQYF.

This chain joins TRBV7-9 and TRBJ1-2; D gene ambiguous. The CDR3 contains 12 residues. Germline V gene data show CDR1 as SEHNR and CDR2 as FQNEAQ (reference sequence). V was pared by 4 bases and J by 7 bases, with 10 bases between. CDR3 DNA sequence: TGTGCCAGCAGCTCGGCGGGTCGTGGCTACACCTTC. Residues: CASSSAGRGYTF.

A single count supports this clone. V is TRBV4-1 and J is TRBJ2-1; TRBD1 agrees at 7 bases. J lost 4 bases, V lost 4 bases, and 10 bases had no gene match. This CDR3 contains 16 residues. Germline loops: CDR1 MGHRA, CDR2 YSYEKL. CDR3 DNA: TGCGCCAGCAGCCTTTCGGGGACAGTGGGATACAATGAGCAGTTCTTC. It encodes CASSLSGTVGYNEQFF.

This rearrangement joins TRBV6-5 to TRBJ2-7; D tentatively reads TRBD1 or TRBD2 (5 bases each). There are 15 residues in the CDR3. The germline CDR1 and CDR2 sequences are MNHEY and SVGAGI. Trimming stripped 4 bases from V and 1 base from J, with 14 bases between. The CDR3 DNA reads as TGTGCCAGCAGTTCGGGACGGGCTGAATCCTACGAGCAGTACTTC. Residues: CASSSGRAESYEQYF.

The rearrangement uses TRBV6-5 and TRBJ1-1; D may be TRBD1 (6 bases). The CDR3 has 13 residues. Trimming pared 6 bases from V and 8 bases from J, leaving 16 bases between. CDR1 is MNHEY and CDR2 is SVGAGI in the germline V gene. The CDR3 DNA follows: TGTGCCAGCAGCCAGGGACAAAAGGTAGAAGCTTTCTTT. It encodes CASSQGQKVEAFF.

The V and J genes are TRBV5-1 and TRBJ2-2; 9 nucleotides align to TRBD2. Germline loops: CDR1 SGHRS, CDR2 YFSETQ. The CDR3 runs to 15 residues. With V trimmed by 8 bases and J by 7 bases, 12 bases remained unmatched. CDR3 bases: TGCGCCAGTTCGCGGGAGGGCCTTGGCGTCGGGGAGCTGTTTTTT. It encodes CASSREGLGVGELFF.

This clone was counted a few times. This chain joins TRBV7-9 and TRBJ2-1; D may be TRBD1 (6 bases). Germline-derived CDR1 and CDR2 are SEHNR and FQNEAQ (reference sequence). The length of the CDR3 is 12 residues. Trimming took off 11 bases at V and 6 bases at J, with 14 bases between the two ends. CDR3 sequence (DNA): TGTGCCTGCCGTAGGGGGAGCAATGAGCAGTTCTTC. Its protein is CACRRGSNEQFF.

This chain links TRBV5-1 with TRBJ2-5; D is perhaps TRBD1 (5 bases). The CDR3 consists of 13 residues. CDR1 SGHRS and CDR2 YFSETQ come from the germline V gene. Deletions cut 7 bases from V and 1 base from J, with 11 bases between. CDR3 amino acids: CASGQGPQETQYF. DNA of the CDR3: TGCGCCAGCGGCCAGGGTCCCCAAGAGACCCAGTACTTC.

J is TRBJ1-2 and V is TRBV10-3, with D tentatively TRBD1 (6 bases). The CDR3 length is 13 residues. Germline V CDR1 and CDR2: ENHRY, SYGVKD. V was pared by 7 bases and J by 7 bases, with 16 bases between. CDR3 sequence: CAINAGTIGGYTF. The CDR3 DNA reads TGTGCCATCAACGCCGGGACAATCGGTGGCTACACCTTC.

This clone was observed a few times. The chain joins TRBV7-2 to TRBJ1-5; D is unclear. The CDR3 has 12 amino acids. The germline V gene has CDR1 SGHTA and CDR2 FQGNSA. Trimming removed 5 bases from V and 6 bases from J, with 8 bases in between. In DNA form, the CDR3 reads TGTGCCAGCAGCCGAGAAGGTCAGCCCCAGCATTTT. Protein product: CASSREGQPQHF.

The genes are TRBV5-6 and TRBJ2-2, with a tentative D call TRBD2 (6 bases). CDR1 and CDR2 (germline): SGHDT, YYEEEE. The ends were cut back, 2 bases at V and 7 bases at J, with 21 bases in the middle. The CDR3 spans 17 residues. The CDR3 nucleotides are TGTGCCAGCAGCTTTCTAGCTGGAGGGCAATTAATCGGGGAGCTGTTTTTT. This encodes CASSFLAGGQLIGELFF.

This clone was seen a single time. V usage is TRBV5-8 and J usage is TRBJ1-4; 8 nucleotides agree with TRBD1. V shed 0 bases and J 8 bases; nucleotides not matched to a gene: 6. Germline loops: CDR1 SGHTS, CDR2 YDEGEE. The length of the CDR3 is 15 residues. CDR3 DNA: TGTGCCAGCAGCTTGGCCGGACAGGGAGGCGAAAAACTGTTTTTT. Protein sequence: CASSLAGQGGEKLFF. The whole variable domain, remainder taken from reference TRBV5-8 and TRBJ1-4, is EAGVTQSPTHLIKTRGQQATLRCSPISGHTSVYWYQQALGLGLQFLLWYDEGEERNRGNFPPRFSGRQFPNYSSELNVNALELEDSALYLCASSLAGQGGEKLFFGSGTQLSVL.

The chain carries TRBV27 and TRBJ2-1; 7 bases line up with TRBD2. The CDR3 is made up of 16 amino acids. V gave up 3 bases and J gave up 7 bases; unmatched junction bases: 12. Germline lookup yields CDR1 MNHEY and CDR2 SMNVEV (reference sequence). CDR3 amino acids: CASSFPGSGIGNEQFF. CDR3 bases: TGTGCCAGCAGTTTCCCGGGGAGCGGGATAGGAAATGAGCAGTTCTTC.

This chain uses TRBV2 with TRBJ2-3; tentative D call: TRBD1 (6 bases). The CDR3 is 17 amino acids. Germline V lookup: CDR1 SNHLY, CDR2 FYNNEI. Trimming took 8 bases from V and 4 from J, leaving 25 bases between them. Written as DNA, the CDR3 is TGTGCCAGCGATCACCCAATCAGGGGTCCTCGCCCAGATACGCAGTATTTT. It encodes CASDHPIRGPRPDTQYF.

This sequence joins TRBV18 and TRBJ2-3, with 8 nucleotides matching TRBD1. Per the germline V gene, CDR1 is KGHSH and CDR2 is LQKENI. After removal of 11 bases from V and 6 bases from J, the junction contained 4 bases not matched to a gene. The CDR3 extends over 11 amino acids. The DNA of the CDR3 is TGTGCCTCCAGGGGGCCGGATACGCAGTATTTT. It yields the protein CASRGPDTQYF.